This is a list of T cell receptor beta chains from one sample in a study of CD8 T cells in Susac syndrome. TCRdb reprocessed the immunoSEQ multiplex PCR reads via MiXCR and lists one record per CDR3 protein. The sample lists a few hundred thousand distinct CDR3 sequences, around 92% seen once, with approximately 0.065% in the top ten. Sequencing was carried out using CD4+ T cells from PBMCs. The receptors come from a human donor with multiple sclerosis. Both conserved end residues are part of each CDR3. The D gene is left open where the match is weak. Some rows mark clone size as missing; the rest say once, few, many or name a class of expanded clone.

J gene: TRBJ2-3
clone size: .
V gene: TRBV6-5
D gene: .
CDR3 length: 15
CDR3 protein: CASRSGHRATDTQYF
CDR3 DNA: TGTGCCAGCAGGTCGGGACACCGAGCCACAGATACGCAGTATTTT

J gene: TRBJ1-6
clone size: .
V gene: TRBV5-1
D gene: .
CDR3 length: 16
CDR3 protein: CASSFLLVLYNSPLHF
CDR3 DNA: TGCGCCAGCAGCTTTCTTCTGGTCCTATATAATTCACCCCTCCACTTT

J gene: TRBJ2-5
clone size: .
V gene: TRBV21-1
D gene: .
CDR3 length: 11
CDR3 protein: CARGSQETQYF
CDR3 DNA: TGTGCCAGGGGGAGCCAAGAGACCCAGTACTTC

J gene: TRBJ2-3
clone size: .
V gene: TRBV3-1
D gene: .
CDR3 length: 12
CDR3 protein: CASSRWTDTQYF
CDR3 DNA: TGTGCCAGCAGCCGGTGGACAGATACGCAGTATTTT

J gene: TRBJ1-1
clone size: .
V gene: TRBV29-1
D gene: .
CDR3 length: 14
CDR3 protein: CSVDKGTMNTEAFF
CDR3 DNA: TGCAGCGTTGATAAGGGAACCATGAACACTGAAGCTTTCTTT

J gene: TRBJ1-5
clone size: few
V gene: TRBV18
D gene: .
CDR3 length: 14
CDR3 protein: CASSPSQGDQPQHF
CDR3 DNA: TGTGCCAGCTCTCCTTCACAGGGCGATCAGCCCCAGCATTTT

J gene: TRBJ1-2
clone size: .
V gene: TRBV5-1
D gene: .
CDR3 length: 13
CDR3 protein: CASSPQRTEGYTF
CDR3 DNA: TGCGCCAGCAGCCCCCAACGGACGGAAGGCTACACCTTC

J gene: TRBJ2-7
clone size: .
V gene: TRBV19
D gene: .
CDR3 length: 13
CDR3 protein: CASTANTRDEQYF
CDR3 DNA: TGTGCCAGTACCGCAAACACCAGGGACGAGCAGTACTTC

J gene: TRBJ1-2
clone size: .
V gene: TRBV7-9
D gene: TRBD1
CDR3 length: 16
CDR3 protein: CASSLASGQGGVGYTF
CDR3 DNA: TGTGCCAGCAGCTTAGCTTCGGGACAGGGGGGCGTGGGCTACACCTTC

J gene: TRBJ2-1
clone size: .
V gene: TRBV11-1
D gene: .
CDR3 length: 16
CDR3 protein: CASSLPAGGDGYEQFF
CDR3 DNA: TGTGCCAGCAGCTTACCCGCAGGGGGGGATGGGTATGAGCAGTTCTTC

J gene: TRBJ2-7
clone size: .
V gene: TRBV5-1
D gene: .
CDR3 length: 14
CDR3 protein: CASSSTGPSYEQYF
CDR3 DNA: TGCGCCAGCAGTTCTACCGGGCCTTCCTACGAGCAGTACTTC

J gene: TRBJ2-7
clone size: .
V gene: TRBV7-2
D gene: .
CDR3 length: 15
CDR3 protein: CASSPRQGGSYEQYF
CDR3 DNA: TGTGCCAGCAGCCCGCGACAGGGAGGATCCTACGAGCAGTACTTC

J gene: TRBJ1-4
clone size: .
V gene: TRBV7-9
D gene: .
CDR3 length: 12
CDR3 protein: CASSFTNEKLFF
CDR3 DNA: TGTGCCAGCAGCTTTACTAATGAAAAACTGTTTTTT

J gene: TRBJ2-7
clone size: .
V gene: TRBV30
D gene: .
CDR3 length: 12
CDR3 protein: CAWSGPSYEQYF
CDR3 DNA: TGTGCCTGGAGTGGACCGTCCTACGAGCAGTACTTC

J gene: TRBJ2-6
clone size: once
V gene: TRBV5-1
D gene: TRBD1
CDR3 length: 18
CDR3 protein: CASTQRQGVDAGANVLTF
CDR3 DNA: TGCGCCAGCACCCAACGACAGGGAGTGGATGCTGGGGCCAACGTCCTGACTTTC

J gene: TRBJ2-1
clone size: .
V gene: TRBV7-3
D gene: .
CDR3 length: 13
CDR3 protein: CASSFPGSSEQFF
CDR3 DNA: TGTGCCAGCAGCTTTCCTGGAAGCAGTGAGCAGTTCTTC

J gene: TRBJ1-2
clone size: .
V gene: TRBV5-4
D gene: .
CDR3 length: 13
CDR3 protein: CASSSVGLYGYTF
CDR3 DNA: TGTGCCAGCAGCTCCGTTGGACTCTATGGCTACACCTTC

J gene: TRBJ2-3
clone size: .
V gene: TRBV6-2/TRBV6-3
D gene: .
CDR3 length: 14
CDR3 protein: CASSILTGTDTQYF
CDR3 DNA: TGTGCCAGCAGTATCCTGACTGGCACAGATACGCAGTATTTT

J gene: TRBJ2-1
clone size: .
V gene: TRBV3-1
D gene: .
CDR3 length: 15
CDR3 protein: CASSQGPPGGSEQFF
CDR3 DNA: TGTGCCAGCAGCCAAGGCCCCCCTGGGGGAAGTGAGCAGTTCTTC

J gene: TRBJ2-7
clone size: few
V gene: TRBV11-2
D gene: .
CDR3 length: 14
CDR3 protein: CASSLVASVYEQYF
CDR3 DNA: TGTGCCAGCAGCTTAGTAGCCAGCGTCTACGAGCAGTACTTC

J gene: TRBJ2-7
clone size: .
V gene: TRBV2
D gene: .
CDR3 length: 12
CDR3 protein: CASTRDAYEQYF
CDR3 DNA: TGTGCCAGCACCAGGGACGCCTACGAGCAGTACTTC

J gene: TRBJ2-7
clone size: .
V gene: TRBV5-1
D gene: TRBD1
CDR3 length: 16
CDR3 protein: CASSLVPGQGSYEQYF
CDR3 DNA: TGCGCCAGCAGCTTGGTCCCGGGACAGGGATCCTACGAGCAGTACTTC

J gene: TRBJ2-7
clone size: .
V gene: TRBV20-1
D gene: .
CDR3 length: 14
CDR3 protein: CSARSPRVPYEQYF
CDR3 DNA: TGCAGTGCTAGGTCACCAAGGGTCCCCTACGAGCAGTACTTC

J gene: TRBJ2-1
clone size: .
V gene: TRBV6-2/TRBV6-3
D gene: .
CDR3 length: 14
CDR3 protein: CASRMGLTYNEQFF
CDR3 DNA: TGTGCCAGCAGAATGGGACTGACATACAATGAGCAGTTCTTC

J gene: TRBJ2-5
clone size: .
V gene: TRBV2
D gene: .
CDR3 length: 15
CDR3 protein: CASSTAGGLRETQYF
CDR3 DNA: TGTGCCAGCAGTACAGCCGGAGGGTTGAGGGAGACCCAGTACTTC

J gene: TRBJ2-7
clone size: .
V gene: TRBV2
D gene: .
CDR3 length: 13
CDR3 protein: CASRRDVVYEQYF
CDR3 DNA: TGTGCCAGCAGGAGGGACGTTGTCTACGAGCAGTACTTC

J gene: TRBJ1-1
clone size: few
V gene: TRBV6-1
D gene: .
CDR3 length: 13
CDR3 protein: CASSEQLNTEAFF
CDR3 DNA: TGTGCCAGCAGTGAACAGTTGAACACTGAAGCTTTCTTT

J gene: TRBJ2-7
clone size: .
V gene: TRBV18
D gene: .
CDR3 length: 13
CDR3 protein: CASSAGVPYEQYF
CDR3 DNA: TGTGCCAGCTCAGCAGGGGTTCCCTACGAGCAGTACTTC

J gene: TRBJ2-1
clone size: .
V gene: TRBV19
D gene: TRBD1
CDR3 length: 12
CDR3 protein: CASGTGGHEQFF
CDR3 DNA: TGTGCCAGCGGGACAGGGGGCCATGAGCAGTTCTTC

J gene: TRBJ2-7
clone size: .
V gene: TRBV29-1
D gene: TRBD2
CDR3 length: 13
CDR3 protein: CSVARGDFYEQYF
CDR3 DNA: TGCAGCGTTGCTCGGGGGGATTTCTACGAGCAGTACTTC

J gene: TRBJ2-1
clone size: few
V gene: TRBV27
D gene: .
CDR3 length: 13
CDR3 protein: CASSFSPYNEQFF
CDR3 DNA: TGTGCCAGCAGTTTCTCCCCCTACAATGAGCAGTTCTTC

J gene: TRBJ1-2
clone size: .
V gene: TRBV5-6
D gene: .
CDR3 length: 13
CDR3 protein: CASSSVTTGPYTF
CDR3 DNA: TGTGCCAGCAGCTCCGTGACCACAGGGCCCTACACCTTC

J gene: TRBJ2-5
clone size: .
V gene: TRBV21-1
D gene: .
CDR3 length: 15
CDR3 protein: CASSKARGCQETQYF
CDR3 DNA: TGTGCCAGCAGCAAAGCGCGAGGGTGTCAAGAGACCCAGTACTTC

J gene: TRBJ1-1
clone size: .
V gene: TRBV2
D gene: .
CDR3 length: 13
CDR3 protein: CASRDWSNTEAFF
CDR3 DNA: TGTGCCAGCCGGGACTGGTCGAACACTGAAGCTTTCTTT

J gene: TRBJ2-7
clone size: once
V gene: TRBV20-1
D gene: TRBD2
CDR3 length: 15
CDR3 protein: CSAGPGTSDSYEQYF
CDR3 DNA: TGCAGTGCTGGCCCAGGGACTAGCGACTCCTACGAGCAGTACTTC

J gene: TRBJ1-6
clone size: .
V gene: TRBV12-3/TRBV12-4
D gene: .
CDR3 length: 13
CDR3 protein: CASRLSGESPLHF
CDR3 DNA: TGTGCCAGCAGACTGTCAGGGGAATCACCCCTCCACTTT

J gene: TRBJ2-1
clone size: .
V gene: TRBV29-1
D gene: .
CDR3 length: 12
CDR3 protein: CSVESGYHEQFF
CDR3 DNA: TGCAGCGTTGAATCCGGGTATCATGAGCAGTTCTTC

J gene: TRBJ2-5
clone size: .
V gene: TRBV30
D gene: .
CDR3 length: 14
CDR3 protein: CAWRGGGHQETQYF
CDR3 DNA: TGTGCCTGGAGGGGTGGCGGGCACCAAGAGACCCAGTACTTC

J gene: TRBJ2-5
clone size: .
V gene: TRBV5-4
D gene: TRBD1
CDR3 length: 15
CDR3 protein: CASSLPQGRRETQYF
CDR3 DNA: TGTGCCAGCAGCTTGCCACAGGGGCGTAGAGAGACCCAGTACTTC

J gene: TRBJ1-2
clone size: .
V gene: TRBV29-1
D gene: .
CDR3 length: 11
CDR3 protein: CSYNRKNGYTF
CDR3 DNA: TGCAGCTATAACAGGAAAAATGGCTACACCTTC

J gene: TRBJ2-3
clone size: .
V gene: TRBV7-8
D gene: .
CDR3 length: 16
CDR3 protein: CASSPGRRPSTDTQYF
CDR3 DNA: TGTGCCAGCAGCCCAGGACGGCGCCCTAGCACAGATACGCAGTATTTT

J gene: TRBJ2-7
clone size: .
V gene: TRBV18
D gene: .
CDR3 length: 16
CDR3 protein: CASSPFVQVGAYEQYF
CDR3 DNA: TGTGCCAGCTCACCATTCGTGCAGGTTGGAGCCTACGAGCAGTACTTC

J gene: TRBJ1-2
clone size: .
V gene: TRBV6-2/TRBV6-3
D gene: .
CDR3 length: 14
CDR3 protein: CASSYLPGYYGYTF
CDR3 DNA: TGTGCCAGCAGTTACCTCCCAGGGTACTATGGCTACACCTTC

J gene: TRBJ2-5
clone size: .
V gene: TRBV7-3
D gene: .
CDR3 length: 13
CDR3 protein: CASSTVGGETQYF
CDR3 DNA: TGTGCCAGCAGCACTGTAGGGGGGGAGACCCAGTACTTC

J gene: TRBJ2-1
clone size: .
V gene: TRBV6-5
D gene: TRBD2
CDR3 length: 15
CDR3 protein: CASSYGLAGVLEQFF
CDR3 DNA: TGTGCCAGCAGTTACGGGCTAGCGGGAGTGCTTGAGCAGTTCTTC

J gene: TRBJ2-1
clone size: .
V gene: TRBV5-1
D gene: TRBD1
CDR3 length: 14
CDR3 protein: CASSFRDRYNEQFF
CDR3 DNA: TGCGCCAGCAGCTTCAGGGACAGATACAATGAGCAGTTCTTC

J gene: TRBJ2-7
clone size: .
V gene: TRBV12-3/TRBV12-4
D gene: .
CDR3 length: 15
CDR3 protein: CASSAGGVIPIEQYF
CDR3 DNA: TGTGCCAGCAGCGCGGGTGGGGTCATCCCTATAGAGCAGTACTTC

J gene: TRBJ2-2
clone size: .
V gene: TRBV20-1
D gene: .
CDR3 length: 15
CDR3 protein: CSARPGKTNTGELFF
CDR3 DNA: TGCAGTGCTAGGCCCGGGAAGACAAACACCGGGGAGCTGTTTTTT

J gene: TRBJ2-5
clone size: .
V gene: TRBV5-1
D gene: .
CDR3 length: 14
CDR3 protein: CASSWQSVEETQYF
CDR3 DNA: TGCGCCAGCAGCTGGCAGTCGGTAGAAGAGACCCAGTACTTC

J gene: TRBJ1-1
clone size: .
V gene: TRBV6-6
D gene: .
CDR3 length: 14
CDR3 protein: CASRPPSEDTEAFF
CDR3 DNA: TGTGCCAGCAGGCCCCCCTCGGAGGACACTGAAGCTTTCTTT